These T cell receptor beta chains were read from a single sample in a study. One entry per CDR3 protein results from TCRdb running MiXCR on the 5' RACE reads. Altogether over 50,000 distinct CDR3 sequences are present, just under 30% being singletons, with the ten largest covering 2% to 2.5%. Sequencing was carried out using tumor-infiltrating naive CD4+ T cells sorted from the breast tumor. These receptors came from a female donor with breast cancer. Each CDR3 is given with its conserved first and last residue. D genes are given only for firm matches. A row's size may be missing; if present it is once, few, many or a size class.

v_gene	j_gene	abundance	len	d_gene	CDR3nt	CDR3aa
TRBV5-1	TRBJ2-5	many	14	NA	TGCGCCAGCAGCTTGGGAGGGTACCAAGAGACCCAGTACTTC	CASSLGGYQETQYF
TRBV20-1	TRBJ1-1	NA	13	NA	TGCAGTGCCTCAGTGTGGGGGCACACTGAAGCTTTCTTT	CSASVWGHTEAFF
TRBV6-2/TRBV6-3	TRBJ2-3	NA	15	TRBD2	TGTGCCAGCAGTTATGGAAGCGGGAGGCGGTATACGCAGTATTTT	CASSYGSGRRYTQYF
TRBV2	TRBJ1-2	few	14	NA	TGTGCCAGCAGGCGGACCTCCACTAACTATGGCTACACCTTC	CASRRTSTNYGYTF
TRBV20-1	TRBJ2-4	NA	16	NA	TGCAGTGCTGGTCACCGGGACGGCCGCCCCAAAAACATTCAGTACTTC	CSAGHRDGRPKNIQYF
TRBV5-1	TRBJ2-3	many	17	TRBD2	TGCGCCAGCAGCTTAACCGGGACTAGCGGGAGTGGAGATACGCAGTATTTT	CASSLTGTSGSGDTQYF
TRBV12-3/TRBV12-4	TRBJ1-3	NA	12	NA	TGTGCCAGCAGTTTTATTGGAAACACCATATATTTT	CASSFIGNTIYF
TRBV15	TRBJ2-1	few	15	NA	TGTGCCACCAGCAGAGAGGGGCAGAGCTACAATGAGCAGTTCTTC	CATSREGQSYNEQFF
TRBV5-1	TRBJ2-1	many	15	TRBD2	TGCGCCAGCAGCTTTAGCGGGAGGGCCTTCAATGAGCAGTTCTTC	CASSFSGRAFNEQFF
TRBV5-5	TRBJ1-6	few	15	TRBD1	TGTGCCAGCAGCACCACCGGGACAGGGGCTTCACCCCTCCACTTT	CASSTTGTGASPLHF
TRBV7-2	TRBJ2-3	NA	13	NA	TGTGACAGCAGCCTCAATGAGGGAGATACGCAGTATTTT	CDSSLNEGDTQYF